The clone carrying this T cell receptor beta chain was detected a few times. Antigen specificity is unknown. This entry is derived from a study of cytomegalovirus exposure and HLA in healthy donors. Study results and caveats: Researchers left out some V segments, among them TRBV6-2 and TRBV6-3, as indistinguishable. By a later analysis, the bulk of CMV-associated TCR beta chains appeared HLA-restricted.

Primers for the PCR totalled 60 Vbeta and 13 Jbeta. Sequenced by immunoSEQ multiplex PCR; TCRdb stores in-frame clones only, minus some. The sample yields 130,000 to 150,000 clones, more than 75% seen once. Germline loops: CDR1 MRHNA, CDR2 SNTAGT. The CDR3 runs to 14 residues. After removal of 3 bases from V and 3 bases from J, the junction contained 0 bases not matched to a gene. The sequenced material came from PBMCs. The chain joins TRBV6-4 to TRBJ2-2, with TRBD2 identical over 8 bases. The clonotype originates from a male donor in good health and CMV-seronegative. Here the CDR3 reads CASSEGLDTGELFF. The CDR3, as DNA: TGTGCCAGCAGTGAGGGACTAGACACCGGGGAGCTGTTTTTT.